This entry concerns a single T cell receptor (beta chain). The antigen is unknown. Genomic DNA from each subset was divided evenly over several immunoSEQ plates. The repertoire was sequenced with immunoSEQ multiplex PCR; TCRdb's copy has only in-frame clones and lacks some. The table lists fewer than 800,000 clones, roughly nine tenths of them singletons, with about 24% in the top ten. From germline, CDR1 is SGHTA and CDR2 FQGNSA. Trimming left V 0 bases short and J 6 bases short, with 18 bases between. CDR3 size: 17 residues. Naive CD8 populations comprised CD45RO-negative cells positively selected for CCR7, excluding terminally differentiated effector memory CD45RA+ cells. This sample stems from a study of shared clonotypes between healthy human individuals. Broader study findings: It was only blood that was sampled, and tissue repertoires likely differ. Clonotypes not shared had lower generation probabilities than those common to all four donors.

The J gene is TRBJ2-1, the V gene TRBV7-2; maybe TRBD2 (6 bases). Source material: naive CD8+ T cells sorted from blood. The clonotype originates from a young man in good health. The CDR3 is CASSLATSWKEANEQFF. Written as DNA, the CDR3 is TGTGCCAGCAGCTTAGCGACTAGTTGGAAAGAAGCCAATGAGCAGTTCTTC.